These 32 T cell receptor beta chains share one sample of origin, sequenced in a study of T cell repertoires in cytomegalovirus infection. TCRdb reprocessed the reads via MiXCR and lists one record per CDR3 protein. Of 680,000 or so distinct CDR3 sequences listed, approximately 33% are singletons. For these receptors, no antigen is known. The material was cultured PBMCs, obtained from culture after CMV antigen stimulation. The receptors originated from a human donor in good health (CMV status not recorded). Some clones in this sample may be carry-over from other donors' samples.

The rearrangement uses TRBV5-6 and TRBJ2-1; 10 bases match TRBD2. This CDR3 region has 15 residues. Germline CDR1 SGHDT, CDR2 YYEEEE. The V and J ends lost 4 bases and 7 bases, in that order; junction bases with no gene match: 8. The CDR3 sequence: CASSPKAGGSNEQFF. CDR3 nucleotide sequence: TGTGCCAGCAGCCCGAAAGCGGGGGGGTCTAATGAGCAGTTCTTC. Filled out from reference TRBV5-6 and TRBJ2-1, the complete variable domain reads DAGVTQSPTHLIKTRGQQVTLRCSPKSGHDTVSWYQQALGQGPQFIFQYYEEEERQRGNFPDRFSGHQFPNYSSELNVNALLLGDSALYLCASSPKAGGSNEQFFGPGTRLTVL.

This clonotype came up a few times. This chain joins TRBV7-2 and TRBJ2-5; 12 bases map to TRBD2. The CDR3 length is 19 residues. Trimming took 0 bases from V and 9 from J; bases not matched to a gene: 17. CDR1 SGHTA and CDR2 FQGNSA come from the germline V gene. Here the CDR3 reads CASSLAWRGTSGRWLAQYF. The DNA of the CDR3 is TGTGCCAGCAGCTTAGCGTGGAGAGGGACTAGCGGGCGGTGGTTGGCCCAGTACTTC.

The CDR3 reads CASSEDTLQETQYF. Here the CDR3 DNA reads TGCGCCAGCAGTGAGGACACCTTACAAGAGACCCAGTACTTC. The V and J genes are TRBV10-2 and TRBJ2-5; D remains unclear. V shed 2 bases and J shed 2 bases, with 9 bases lying between them. The germline CDR1 and CDR2 sequences are WSHSY and SAAADI. This CDR3 has 14 residues.

This clonotype was detected many times. This chain joins TRBV7-2 and TRBJ1-1; 7 bases are shared with TRBD1. V was pared by 5 bases and J by 0 bases, with 6 bases of the junction left unmatched. The germline V gene encodes CDR1 SGHTA and CDR2 FQGNSA. The CDR3 has 15 residues. CDR3 in amino acids: CASSDGTAMNTEAFF. The CDR3 bases are TGTGCCAGCAGCGACGGGACAGCCATGAACACTGAAGCTTTCTTT.

The chain carries TRBV27 and TRBJ1-1; D perhaps matches TRBD1 (6 bases). Trimming stripped 6 bases from V and 11 bases from J, with 19 bases between. Germline V gene sequence: CDR1 MNHEY, CDR2 SMNVEV (reference sequence). The CDR3 extends over 13 amino acids. CDR3 in DNA: TGTGCCAGCAGCCGACGCCGGGACATGGTTGCTTTCTTT. Amino acids: CASSRRRDMVAFF.

This clonotype was observed at least ten times. Here the CDR3 DNA reads TGTGCCAGCAGCTTACAGCGGATTAACACCGGGGAGCTGTTTTTT. This translates into CASSLQRINTGELFF. The chain combines TRBV7-2 with TRBJ2-2; D is possibly TRBD2 (5 bases). The V and J ends lost 2 bases and 2 bases respectively, with 9 bases between them. There are 15 residues in the CDR3. Germline V CDR1 and CDR2: SGHTA, FQGNSA.

This clonotype turned up a few times. This chain joins TRBV6-1 and TRBJ2-5; 11 bases line up with TRBD2. The germline V gene encodes CDR1 MNHNS and CDR2 SASEGT. The CDR3 covers 17 residues. Trimming took 0 bases from V and 4 from J; bases not matched to a gene: 7. The CDR3 DNA sequence: TGTGCCAGCAGTGAAGCGCTTCGGCTAGCGGGAGGAGAGACCCAGTACTTC. It yields the protein CASSEALRLAGGETQYF.

This clonotype appeared a few times. The rearrangement links TRBV6-1 to TRBJ2-7; D uncertain. Germline CDR1 and CDR2: MNHNS and SASEGT. There are 15 residues in the CDR3. Trimming removed 1 base from V and 3 bases from J, with 13 bases in between. DNA for the CDR3: TGTGCCAGCAGTGAAGGATGGGGAACTAACTACGAGCAGTACTTC. It specifies CASSEGWGTNYEQYF.

J is TRBJ2-7 and V is TRBV6-5; no firm D call. Trimming pared 0 bases from V and 3 bases from J, leaving 9 bases between. The CDR3 consists of 14 residues. The germline V gene encodes CDR1 MNHEY and CDR2 SVGAGI. This CDR3 is CASSYSQASYEQYF. Written as DNA, the CDR3 is TGTGCCAGCAGTTACTCGCAGGCCAGCTACGAGCAGTACTTC.

This clonotype was seen only a few times. The gene calls are TRBV18 and TRBJ2-5, with D tentatively TRBD2 (5 bases). The length of the CDR3 is 16 residues. V lost 3 bases and J 3 bases, leaving 17 bases between the germline ends. Germline CDR1 is KGHSH and CDR2 is LQKENI. Here the CDR3 DNA reads TGTGCCAGCTCACCGGCCCCGGGAAGCAGCGAAGAGACCCAGTACTTC. It translates to CASSPAPGSSEETQYF.

This clonotype was seen only a few times. V gene TRBV28 combines with J gene TRBJ1-6; D remains unclear. This CDR3 region has 14 residues. Trimming shortened V by 3 bases and J by 13 bases, and 16 bases separated the two germline ends. Looked up from germline, CDR1 is MDHEN and CDR2 is SYDVKM. The CDR3 DNA sequence: TGTGCCAGCAGTTTGGGCCAGGTCTTTAGGCCCCTCCACTTT. Its translation: CASSLGQVFRPLHF.

The V and J genes are TRBV7-2 and TRBJ2-2; no definite D call. V gave up 8 bases and J gave up 1 base, with 8 bases separating them. From germline, CDR1 is SGHTA and CDR2 FQGNSA. The CDR3 is 13 residues long. The CDR3 loop reads CASGWGNTGELFF. CDR3 nucleotide sequence: TGTGCCAGCGGCTGGGGGAACACCGGGGAGCTGTTTTTT.

This clonotype was counted only a few times. CDR3 sequence (DNA): TGTGCCAGCAGCTTGGATCTAGGGACCTACAATGAGCAGTTCTTC. Translated: CASSLDLGTYNEQFF. The V and J genes are TRBV5-6 and TRBJ2-1; the D is unclear. The CDR3 has 15 residues. CDR1 and CDR2 (germline): SGHDT, YYEEEE. V lost 0 bases, J lost 2 bases, and 9 bases lay in between. The variable domain in full, with the rest retrieved from reference TRBV5-6 and TRBJ2-1, is DAGVTQSPTHLIKTRGQQVTLRCSPKSGHDTVSWYQQALGQGPQFIFQYYEEEERQRGNFPDRFSGHQFPNYSSELNVNALLLGDSALYLCASSLDLGTYNEQFFGPGTRLTVL.

This rearrangement joins TRBV19 to TRBJ2-1, with TRBD2 matching over 12 bases. Germline-derived CDR1 and CDR2 are LNHDA and SQIVND (reference sequence). This CDR3 contains 17 residues. Losses at the gene ends were 5 bases for V and 10 bases for J; bases not matched to a gene: 15. CDR3 sequence: CASSSRWGLAGGYEQFF. The CDR3 nucleotides are TGTGCCAGTAGTTCCCGATGGGGCCTAGCGGGAGGGTACGAGCAGTTCTTC. The full variable domain, rest sourced from reference TRBV19 and TRBJ2-1, is DGGITQSPKYLFRKEGQNVTLSCEQNLNHDAMYWYRQDPGQGLRLIYYSQIVNDFQKGDIAEGYSVSREKKESFPLTVTSAQKNPTAFYLCASSSRWGLAGGYEQFFGPGTRLTVL.

The sample holds many counts of this clonotype. The rearrangement joins TRBV7-2 to TRBJ1-1; D perhaps matches TRBD1 (5 bases). Germline CDR1 reads SGHTA; CDR2 reads FQGNSA. The CDR3 contains 14 residues. Trimming took off 6 bases at V and 5 bases at J, with 16 bases between the two ends. In DNA, the CDR3 is TGTGCCAGCAGTCGGGACCGGGGAGGAACTGAAGCTTTCTTT. It translates to CASSRDRGGTEAFF.

A few counts support this clonotype. The rearrangement links TRBV7-2 to TRBJ1-5; 9 nucleotides line up with TRBD1. J gave up 2 bases and V 2 bases, and 7 bases lay outside the gene matches. The CDR3 has 17 residues. CDR1 is SGHTA, CDR2 FQGNSA, per germline. The CDR3 sequence: CASSLLGTGSGNQPQHF. The CDR3, as DNA: TGTGCCAGCAGCTTACTTGGGACAGGGAGTGGCAATCAGCCCCAGCATTTT.

The chain links TRBV20-1 to TRBJ1-2, with D tentatively TRBD1 (5 bases). V shed 6 bases and J shed 7 bases, with 18 bases lying between them. CDR1 is DFQATT, CDR2 SNEGSKA, per germline (reference sequence). The CDR3 has 13 residues. The CDR3, as DNA: TGCAGTGCGCCTCCGCCGACAGTTCTTGGCTACACCTTC. Translating it yields CSAPPPTVLGYTF.

The chain has TRBV11-1 and TRBJ2-5; 7 nucleotides match TRBD1. The CDR3 consists of 15 residues. The germline V gene encodes CDR1 SGHAT and CDR2 FQDESV (reference sequence). The J segment lost 4 bases and the V segment lost 5 bases, leaving 10 bases of the junction unmatched. CDR3 bases: TGTGCCAGCAGCCCGCGACAGGGTCGCGGAGAGACCCAGTACTTC. Residues: CASSPRQGRGETQYF.

In its sample, this clonotype was seen a few times. The CDR3 DNA follows: TGTGCCACTGCGATAGGGGACACAGATACGCAGTATTTT. As protein: CATAIGDTDTQYF. The V gene is TRBV12-3 or TRBV12-4, the J gene TRBJ2-3; D perhaps matches TRBD1 (5 bases). CDR3 length: 13 amino acids. The V end was cut by 10 bases, the J end by 2 bases, with 13 bases between.

The chain uses TRBV10-3 and TRBJ1-1; a possible D gene is TRBD1 (6 bases). Looked up from germline, CDR1 is ENHRY and CDR2 is SYGVKD. Trimming left V 7 bases short and J 0 bases short, with 12 bases between. The CDR3 sequence is 14 residues long. The DNA for the CDR3 is TGTGCCATCAAGTCAGGGACATTGAACACTGAAGCTTTCTTT. It translates to CAIKSGTLNTEAFF.

This clonotype was observed a few times. The chain has TRBV12-3 or TRBV12-4 and TRBJ2-3; D is possibly TRBD2 (6 bases). The CDR3 has 16 amino acids. Trimming left V 8 bases short and J 0 bases short, with 18 bases between. CDR3 sequence (DNA): TGTGCCAGCCGGCGGGGACCCCTATCTAGCACAGATACGCAGTATTTT. This gives the protein CASRRGPLSSTDTQYF.

The chain recombines TRBV7-2 with TRBJ1-1, with 7 nucleotides matching TRBD1. CDR3 size: 14 residues. After removal of 5 bases from V and 6 bases from J, the junction contained 9 bases not matched to a gene. Germline CDR1 reads SGHTA; CDR2 reads FQGNSA. CDR3 amino acids: CASSVDRECPEAFF. Written as DNA, the CDR3 is TGTGCCAGCAGCGTCGACAGGGAGTGCCCTGAAGCTTTCTTT.

The V and J genes are TRBV20-1 and TRBJ2-1; TRBD1 agrees at 9 bases. The trim removed 0 bases at V and 12 bases at J, leaving 18 bases unmatched. The CDR3 has 17 amino acids. Germline V gives CDR1 DFQATT, CDR2 SNEGSKA (reference sequence). Here the CDR3 reads CSARDPLGTGKGWGQFF. DNA of the CDR3: TGCAGTGCTAGAGACCCGTTGGGGACAGGGAAGGGGTGGGGGCAGTTCTTC.

The J gene is TRBJ1-1, the V gene TRBV7-6; no reliable D call. Germline assignment: CDR1 SGHVS and CDR2 FNYEAQ. Trimming cost V 2 bases and J 1 base, with 8 bases left between them. The CDR3 extends over 14 amino acids. CDR3 DNA: TGTGCCAGCAGCTTAACGCCCGCGAACACTGAAGCTTTCTTT. It yields the protein CASSLTPANTEAFF.

This chain joins TRBV29-1 and TRBJ2-2; D ambiguous. In germline, CDR1 is SQVTM, CDR2 ANQGSEA. CDR3 size: 11 residues. For the CDR3, the DNA is TGCACCCCTAGGGTCACCGGGGAGCTGTTTTTT. It yields the protein CTPRVTGELFF.

This clonotype occurred a few times. The chain is built from TRBV7-6 and TRBJ1-5; possible D gene TRBD1, 5 bases. Germline V lookup: CDR1 SGHVS, CDR2 FNYEAQ. V was trimmed by 4 bases and J by 4 bases, leaving 17 bases between them. The CDR3 extends over 16 amino acids. This CDR3 reads CASSSMGAGPNQPQHF. The CDR3 DNA reads as TGTGCCAGCAGCTCGATGGGCGCAGGGCCGAATCAGCCCCAGCATTTT.

This chain links TRBV27 with TRBJ1-5, with a tentative D call TRBD1 (5 bases). With 0 bases removed from V and 2 bases from J, the gap between germline ends came to 8 bases. Per the germline V gene, CDR1 is MNHEY and CDR2 is SMNVEV (reference sequence). The length of the CDR3 is 15 residues. The CDR3 sequence: CASSLSGVGNQPQHF. DNA of the CDR3: TGTGCCAGCAGTTTATCAGGGGTCGGCAATCAGCCCCAGCATTTT.

This clonotype showed up many times. This sequence joins TRBV7-2 and TRBJ2-1; D not resolved. Germline loops: CDR1 SGHTA, CDR2 FQGNSA. The V gene lost 5 bases and the J gene lost 3 bases, with 8 bases spanning the gap. The CDR3 sequence is 13 residues long. In DNA form, the CDR3 reads TGTGCCAGCAGCCCTACCAACTACAATGAGCAGTTCTTC. Translation gives CASSPTNYNEQFF. Based on the CDR3 plus reference TRBV7-2 and TRBJ2-1, the full variable domain is GAGVSQSPSNKVTEKGKDVELRCDPISGHTALYWYRQSLGQGLEFLIYFQGNSAPDKSGLPSDRFSAERTGGSVSTLTIQRTQQEDSAVYLCASSPTNYNEQFFGPGTRLTVL.

The gene calls are TRBV27 and TRBJ2-7, with 7 bases aligning to TRBD2. Germline assignment: CDR1 MNHEY and CDR2 SMNVEV (reference sequence). The CDR3 extends over 13 amino acids. V dropped 6 bases and J dropped 6; count of bases not matched to a gene: 8. CDR3 DNA: TGTGCCAGCAGGCGCGGGAGCGAGCGCGAGCAGTACTTC. Translating gives CASRRGSEREQYF.

The V call is TRBV27, the J call TRBJ2-7, with 9 bases matching TRBD2. The CDR3 is 16 residues long. Germline CDR1 reads MNHEY; CDR2 reads SMNVEV (reference sequence). The V and J ends lost 5 bases and 3 bases, in that order; junction bases with no gene match: 11. In DNA form, the CDR3 reads TGTGCCAGCAGTGACACCGCTAGCGGGAAGATCTACGAGCAGTACTTC. Protein sequence: CASSDTASGKIYEQYF.

J is TRBJ2-2 and V is TRBV4-1; D unclear. Germline CDR1 is MGHRA and CDR2 is YSYEKL. CDR3 length: 15 residues. Trimming removed 0 bases at V and 4 bases at J, with 9 bases between. The CDR3 DNA sequence: TGCGCCAGCAGCCAAGAATGGGGTCTCACCGGGGAGCTGTTTTTT. Translating gives CASSQEWGLTGELFF.

The rearrangement links TRBV6-1 to TRBJ1-1; tentatively, D is TRBD1 (5 bases). CDR3 length: 12 amino acids. V lost 4 bases and J lost 3, with 6 bases in between. From germline, CDR1 is MNHNS and CDR2 SASEGT. CDR3 region: CASSGGHTEAFF. The CDR3 DNA follows: TGTGCCAGCAGTGGGGGACACACTGAAGCTTTCTTT.